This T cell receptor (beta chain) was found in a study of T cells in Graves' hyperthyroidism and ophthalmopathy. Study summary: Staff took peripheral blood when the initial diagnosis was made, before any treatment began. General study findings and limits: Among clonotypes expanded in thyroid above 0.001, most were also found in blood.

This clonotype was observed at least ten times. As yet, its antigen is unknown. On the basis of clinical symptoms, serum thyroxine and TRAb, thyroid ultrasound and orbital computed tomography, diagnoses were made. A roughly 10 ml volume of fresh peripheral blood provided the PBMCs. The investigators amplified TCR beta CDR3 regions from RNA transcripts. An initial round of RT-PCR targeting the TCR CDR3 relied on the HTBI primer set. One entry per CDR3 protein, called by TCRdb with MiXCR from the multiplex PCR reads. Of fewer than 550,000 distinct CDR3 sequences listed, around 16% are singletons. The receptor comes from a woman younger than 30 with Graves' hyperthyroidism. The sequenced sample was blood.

CDR3 amino acids: CASSLLSGGAGNEQFF. The CDR3 DNA is TGTGCCAGCAGCCTTTTAAGCGGGGGGGCGGGGAATGAGCAGTTCTTC. The chain has TRBV5-5 and TRBJ2-1; 10 bases are shared with TRBD2. Germline V gene lookup returns CDR1 SGHKS and CDR2 YYEKEE (reference sequence). The CDR3 has 16 amino acids. With V trimmed by 4 bases and J by 7 bases, 11 bases remained unmatched.